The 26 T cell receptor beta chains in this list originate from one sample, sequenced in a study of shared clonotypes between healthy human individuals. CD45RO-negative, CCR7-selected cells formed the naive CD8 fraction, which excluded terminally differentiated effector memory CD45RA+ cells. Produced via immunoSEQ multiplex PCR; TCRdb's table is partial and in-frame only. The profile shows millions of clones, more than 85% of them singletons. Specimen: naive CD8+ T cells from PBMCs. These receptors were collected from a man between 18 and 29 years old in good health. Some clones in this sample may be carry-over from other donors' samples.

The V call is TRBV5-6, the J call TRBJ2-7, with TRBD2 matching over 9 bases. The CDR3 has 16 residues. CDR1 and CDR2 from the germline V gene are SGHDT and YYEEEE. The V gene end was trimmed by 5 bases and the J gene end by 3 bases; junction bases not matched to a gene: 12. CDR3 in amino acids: CASRKSGTSSNYEQYF. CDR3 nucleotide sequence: TGTGCCAGCAGAAAATCCGGGACTAGCAGTAACTACGAGCAGTACTTC.

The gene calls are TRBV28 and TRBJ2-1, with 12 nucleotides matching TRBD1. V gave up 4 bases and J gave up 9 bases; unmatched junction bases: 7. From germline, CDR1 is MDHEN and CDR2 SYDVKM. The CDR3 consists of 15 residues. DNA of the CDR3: TGTGCCAGCAGTTCACCTCGGGACAGGGGGCGTGAGCAGTTCTTC. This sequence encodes CASSSPRDRGREQFF.

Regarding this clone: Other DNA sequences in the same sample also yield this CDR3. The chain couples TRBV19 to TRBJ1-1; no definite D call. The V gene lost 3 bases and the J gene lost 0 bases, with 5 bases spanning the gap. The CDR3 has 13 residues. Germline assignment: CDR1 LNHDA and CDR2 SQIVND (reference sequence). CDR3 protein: CASSIHLNTEAFF. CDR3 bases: TGTGCCAGTAGTATTCACCTGAACACTGAAGCTTTCTTT.

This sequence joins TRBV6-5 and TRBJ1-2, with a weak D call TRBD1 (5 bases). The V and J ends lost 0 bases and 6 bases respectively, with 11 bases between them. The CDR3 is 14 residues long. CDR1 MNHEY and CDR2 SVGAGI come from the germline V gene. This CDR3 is CASSYSGLFDGYTF. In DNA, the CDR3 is TGTGCCAGCAGTTACTCGGGACTATTTGATGGCTACACCTTC.

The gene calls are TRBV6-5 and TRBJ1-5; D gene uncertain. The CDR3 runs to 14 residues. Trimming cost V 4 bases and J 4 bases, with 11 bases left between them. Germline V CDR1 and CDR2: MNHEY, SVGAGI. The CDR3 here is CASSSPQDNQPQHF. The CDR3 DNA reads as TGTGCCAGCAGTTCTCCGCAGGATAATCAGCCCCAGCATTTT.

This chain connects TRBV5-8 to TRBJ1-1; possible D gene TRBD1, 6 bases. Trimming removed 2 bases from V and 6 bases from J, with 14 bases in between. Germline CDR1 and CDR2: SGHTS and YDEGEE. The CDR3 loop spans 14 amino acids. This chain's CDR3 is CASSFGTAGAEAFF. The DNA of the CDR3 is TGTGCCAGCAGCTTTGGAACCGCAGGGGCTGAAGCTTTCTTT. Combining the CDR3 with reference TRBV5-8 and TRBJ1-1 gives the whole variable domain EAGVTQSPTHLIKTRGQQATLRCSPISGHTSVYWYQQALGLGLQFLLWYDEGEERNRGNFPPRFSGRQFPNYSSELNVNALELEDSALYLCASSFGTAGAEAFFGQGTRLTVV.

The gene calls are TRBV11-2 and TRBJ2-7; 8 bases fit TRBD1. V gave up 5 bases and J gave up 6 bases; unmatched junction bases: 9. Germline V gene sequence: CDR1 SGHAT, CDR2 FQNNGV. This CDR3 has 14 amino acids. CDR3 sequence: CASSQAGQGREQYF. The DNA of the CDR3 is TGTGCCAGCAGCCAAGCAGGACAGGGACGCGAGCAGTACTTC.

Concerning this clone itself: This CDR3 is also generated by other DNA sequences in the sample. CDR3 residues: CASSSWTDTGELFF. Written as DNA, the CDR3 is TGTGCCAGCAGCTCTTGGACCGATACCGGGGAGCTGTTTTTT. The chain combines TRBV5-5 with TRBJ2-2; D is unclear. V lost 3 bases and J 5 bases, leaving 11 bases between the germline ends. Germline lookup yields CDR1 SGHKS and CDR2 YYEKEE (reference sequence). This CDR3 comprises 14 residues.

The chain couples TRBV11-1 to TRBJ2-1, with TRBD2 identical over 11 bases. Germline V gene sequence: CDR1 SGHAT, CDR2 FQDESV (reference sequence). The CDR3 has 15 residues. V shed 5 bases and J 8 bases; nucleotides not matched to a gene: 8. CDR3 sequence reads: CASSPGLAGSHEQFF. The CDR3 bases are TGTGCCAGCAGCCCCGGACTAGCGGGTTCTCATGAGCAGTTCTTC. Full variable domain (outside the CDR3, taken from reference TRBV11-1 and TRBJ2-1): EAEVAQSPRYKITEKSQAVAFWCDPISGHATLYWYRQILGQGPELLVQFQDESVVDDSQLPKDRFSAERLKGVDSTLKIQPAELGDSAMYLCASSPGLAGSHEQFFGPGTRLTVL.

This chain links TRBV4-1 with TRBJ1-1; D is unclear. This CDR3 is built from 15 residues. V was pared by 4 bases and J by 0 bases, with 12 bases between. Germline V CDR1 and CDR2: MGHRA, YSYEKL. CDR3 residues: CASSLAGRLNTEAFF. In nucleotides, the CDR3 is TGCGCCAGCAGCCTAGCCGGCAGATTGAACACTGAAGCTTTCTTT.

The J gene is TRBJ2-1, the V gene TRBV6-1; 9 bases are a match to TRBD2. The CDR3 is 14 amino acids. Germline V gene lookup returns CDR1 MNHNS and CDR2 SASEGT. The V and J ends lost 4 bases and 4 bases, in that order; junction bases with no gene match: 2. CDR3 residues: CASSVLAGYNEQFF. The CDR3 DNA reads TGTGCCAGCAGTGTCCTAGCGGGGTACAATGAGCAGTTCTTC.

CDR3 DNA: TGCGCCAGCAGCCACTTGACTAGCGGGATCTCCTACGAGCAGTACTTC. Translating gives CASSHLTSGISYEQYF. The chain couples TRBV4-1 to TRBJ2-7; 11 nucleotides align to TRBD2. Trimming cost V 3 bases and J 0 bases; bases outside gene matches: 4. Per the germline V gene, CDR1 is MGHRA and CDR2 is YSYEKL. The CDR3 length is 16 residues.

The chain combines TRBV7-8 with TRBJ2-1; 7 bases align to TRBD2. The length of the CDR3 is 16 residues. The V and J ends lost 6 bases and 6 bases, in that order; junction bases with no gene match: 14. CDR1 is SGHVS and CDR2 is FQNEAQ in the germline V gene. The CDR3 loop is CASSYQSGVFFNEQFF. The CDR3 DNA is TGTGCCAGCAGTTACCAGAGCGGGGTCTTCTTCAATGAGCAGTTCTTC.

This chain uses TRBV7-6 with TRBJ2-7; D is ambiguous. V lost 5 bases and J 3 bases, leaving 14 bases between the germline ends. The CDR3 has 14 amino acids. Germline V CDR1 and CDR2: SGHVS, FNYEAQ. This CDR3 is CASSPWTADYEQYF. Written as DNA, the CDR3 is TGTGCCAGCAGCCCCTGGACGGCGGACTACGAGCAGTACTTC.

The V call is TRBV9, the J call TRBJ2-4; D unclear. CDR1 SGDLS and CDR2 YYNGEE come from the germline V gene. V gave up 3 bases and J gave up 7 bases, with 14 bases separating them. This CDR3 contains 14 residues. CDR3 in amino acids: CASSASLGENIQYF. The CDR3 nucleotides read TGTGCCAGCAGCGCCAGTTTGGGTGAGAACATTCAGTACTTC.

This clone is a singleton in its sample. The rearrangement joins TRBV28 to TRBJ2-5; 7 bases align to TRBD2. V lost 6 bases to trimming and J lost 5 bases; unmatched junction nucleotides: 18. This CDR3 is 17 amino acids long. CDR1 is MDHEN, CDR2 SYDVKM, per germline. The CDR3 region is CASSSPTALAGVETQYF. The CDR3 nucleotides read TGTGCCAGCAGCTCCCCCACCGCATTGGCGGGAGTGGAGACCCAGTACTTC.

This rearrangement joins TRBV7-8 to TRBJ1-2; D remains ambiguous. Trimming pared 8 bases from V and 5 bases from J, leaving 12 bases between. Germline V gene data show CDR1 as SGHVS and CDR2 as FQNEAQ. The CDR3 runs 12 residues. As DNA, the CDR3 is TGTGCCAGCCGAAAGGACGGTTATGGCTACACCTTC. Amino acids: CASRKDGYGYTF.

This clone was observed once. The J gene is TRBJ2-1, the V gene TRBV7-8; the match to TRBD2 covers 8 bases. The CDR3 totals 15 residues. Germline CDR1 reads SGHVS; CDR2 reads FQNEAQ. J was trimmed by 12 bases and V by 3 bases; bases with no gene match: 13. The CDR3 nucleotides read TGTGCCAGCAGCTTGAGGCCGACTAGCGAGAAGGGGCAGTTCTTC. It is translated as CASSLRPTSEKGQFF. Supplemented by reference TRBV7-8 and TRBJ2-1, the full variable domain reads GAGVSQSPRYKVAKRGQDVALRCDPISGHVSLFWYQQALGQGPEFLTYFQNEAQLDKSGLPSDRFFAERPEGSVSTLKIQRTQQEDSAVYLCASSLRPTSEKGQFFGPGTRLTVL.

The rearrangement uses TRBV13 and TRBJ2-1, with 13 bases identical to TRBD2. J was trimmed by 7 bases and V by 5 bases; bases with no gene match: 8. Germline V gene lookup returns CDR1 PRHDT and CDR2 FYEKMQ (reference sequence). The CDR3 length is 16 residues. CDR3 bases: TGTGCCAGCAGCCCCCTGACTAGCGGGAGGAGGAATGAGCAGTTCTTC. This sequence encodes CASSPLTSGRRNEQFF. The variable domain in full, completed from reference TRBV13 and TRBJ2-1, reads AAGVIQSPRHLIKEKRETATLKCYPIPRHDTVYWYQQGPGQDPQFLISFYEKMQSDKGSIPDRFSAQQFSDYHSELNMSSLELGDSALYFCASSPLTSGRRNEQFFGPGTRLTVL.

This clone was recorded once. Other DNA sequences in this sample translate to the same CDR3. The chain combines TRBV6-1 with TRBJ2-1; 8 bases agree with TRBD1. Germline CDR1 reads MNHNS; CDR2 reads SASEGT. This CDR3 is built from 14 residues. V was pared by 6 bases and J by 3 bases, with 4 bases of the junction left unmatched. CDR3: CASSDGTGYNEQFF. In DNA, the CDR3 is TGTGCCAGCAGCGACGGGACAGGCTACAATGAGCAGTTCTTC.

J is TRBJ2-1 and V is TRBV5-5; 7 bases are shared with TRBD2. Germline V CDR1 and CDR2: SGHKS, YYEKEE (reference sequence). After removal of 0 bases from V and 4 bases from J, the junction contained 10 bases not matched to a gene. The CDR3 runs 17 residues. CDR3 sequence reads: CASSLESGGRRYNEQFF. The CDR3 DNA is TGTGCCAGCAGCTTGGAGTCCGGCGGGAGAAGGTACAATGAGCAGTTCTTC.

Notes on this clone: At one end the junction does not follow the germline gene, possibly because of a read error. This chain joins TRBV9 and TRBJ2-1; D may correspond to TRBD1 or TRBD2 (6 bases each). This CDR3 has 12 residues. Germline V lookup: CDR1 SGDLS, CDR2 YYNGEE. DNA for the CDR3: TGTGCCAACAGCGTAGGGGGGAATGAGCAGTTCTTC. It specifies CANSVGGNEQFF.

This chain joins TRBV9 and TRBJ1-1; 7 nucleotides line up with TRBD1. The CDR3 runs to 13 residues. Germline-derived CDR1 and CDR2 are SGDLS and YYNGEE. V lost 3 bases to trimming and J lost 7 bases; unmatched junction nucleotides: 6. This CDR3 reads CASSALRTGEAFF. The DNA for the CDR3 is TGTGCCAGCAGCGCACTACGGACAGGTGAAGCTTTCTTT.

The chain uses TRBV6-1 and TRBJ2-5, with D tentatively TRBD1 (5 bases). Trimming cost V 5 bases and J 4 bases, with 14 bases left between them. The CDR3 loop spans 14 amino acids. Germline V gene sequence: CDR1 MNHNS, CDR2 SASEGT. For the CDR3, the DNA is TGTGCCAGCAGTCACAGGACAAGGGGAGAGACCCAGTACTTC. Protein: CASSHRTRGETQYF.

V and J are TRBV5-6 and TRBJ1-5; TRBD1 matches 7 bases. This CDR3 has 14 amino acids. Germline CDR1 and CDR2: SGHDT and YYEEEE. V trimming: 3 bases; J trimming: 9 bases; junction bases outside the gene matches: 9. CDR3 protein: CASSYGTALGPQHF. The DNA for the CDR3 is TGTGCCAGCAGCTACGGGACAGCATTAGGGCCCCAGCATTTT.

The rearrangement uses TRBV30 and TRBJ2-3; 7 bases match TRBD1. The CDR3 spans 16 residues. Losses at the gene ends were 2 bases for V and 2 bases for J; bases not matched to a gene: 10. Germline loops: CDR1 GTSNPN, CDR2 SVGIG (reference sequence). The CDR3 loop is CAWSPDRARNTDTQYF. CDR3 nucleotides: TGTGCCTGGAGTCCTGACAGGGCCAGGAACACAGATACGCAGTATTTT.